This paragraph reports one TCR beta chain. What it recognizes is unknown. From germline, CDR1 is MRHNA and CDR2 SNTAGT. V lost 11 bases, J lost 0 bases, and 15 bases stayed unmatched. This CDR3 has 17 amino acids. This entry is derived from a study of a mutant IDH1 vaccine in newly diagnosed glioma. Study-wide background: Vaccination followed radiotherapy alone by 4-6 weeks, or accompanied temozolomide cycles. The treated group averaged around 40 years old and was about 60% male, about 40% female. Previous treatment comprised radiotherapy, temozolomide, or both, mostly both. Study-wide results and limits: Pseudoprogression showed no apparent link to changes in top peripheral T cell clonotypes.

Assay used: immunoSEQ multiplex PCR; TCRdb lists only in-frame clones, some missing. Among approximately 40,000 clones, about 84% were seen once, and the ten largest hold roughly 5%. Documented time point: week 5, during vaccination. Every vaccine dose comprised 300 ug of mutant IDH1 20-mer peptide plus topical imiquimod. The TCR sequence derives from a man aged 35-49 years with glioma. V gene TRBV6-4 combines with J gene TRBJ2-3; 9 nucleotides align to TRBD2. Specimen: PBMCs, collected from a glioma patient whose treatment included an IDH1 peptide vaccine. The CDR3 here is CAVPVRASGASTDTQYF. The DNA for the CDR3 is TGTGCCGTCCCGGTGCGGGCTAGCGGGGCGAGCACAGATACGCAGTATTTT.